The clone carrying this T cell receptor (beta chain) appeared many times. The entry originates in a study of T cells in Graves' hyperthyroidism and ophthalmopathy. Deletions cut 3 bases from V and 8 bases from J, with 20 bases between. This CDR3 comprises 15 residues. Germline V gene lookup returns CDR1 DFQATT and CDR2 SNEGSKA (reference sequence). Hyperthyroidism in the patients, aged 18 to 65, was newly diagnosed and under 2 months in duration. Template material for amplifying TCR beta CDR3 regions consisted of RNA transcripts. The HTBI set primed first-round TCR CDR3 RT-PCR. TCRdb redid the calling of the multiplex PCR reads with MiXCR, one entry per CDR3 protein. Of 250,000 to 300,000 distinct CDR3 sequences in the sample, about an eighth were seen once.

The chain has TRBV20-1 and TRBJ1-5; weak D call: TRBD1 (5 bases). Sample: blood. This TCR was recovered from a woman in her 30s with Graves' hyperthyroidism that later progressed to Graves' ophthalmopathy. CDR3: CSARGFRALGEPQHF. The CDR3 region has the DNA TGCAGTGCTAGGGGATTCCGGGCCCTGGGGGAGCCCCAGCATTTT.